The 25 T cell receptor beta chains in this list originate from one sample, sequenced in a study of blood T cells in healthy people across ages. The authors ran a second PCR of roughly 6 to 12 cycles using a sample-barcoded 5' primer and a J-beta primer mix. TCRdb redid the calling of the 5' RACE reads with MiXCR, one entry per CDR3 protein. Among about 1.5 million distinct CDR3 sequences listed, under 55% were seen once. Sequencing was done on a sample of blood. The receptors derive from a woman younger than 35 in good health.

The CDR3 DNA sequence: TGTGCCAGCAGCAGAGCAGGCAGGAGCTCCTACGAGCAGTACTTC. This sequence encodes CASSRAGRSSYEQYF. The chain employs TRBV5-4 and TRBJ2-7; no definite D call. CDR1 is SGHNT, CDR2 YYREEE, per germline (reference sequence). The CDR3 loop spans 15 amino acids. V dropped 4 bases and J dropped 0 bases, with 14 bases sitting between them. The full variable domain, in which reference TRBV5-4 and TRBJ2-7 provide the parts outside the CDR3, is ETGVTQSPTHLIKTRGQQVTLRCSSQSGHNTVSWYQQALGQGPQFIFQYYREEENGRGNFPPRFSGLQFPNYSSELNVNALELDDSALYLCASSRAGRSSYEQYFGPGTRLTVT.

This clonotype has just a few counts. The rearrangement links TRBV20-1 to TRBJ1-6; a possible D gene is TRBD1 (5 bases). The CDR3 contains 14 residues. CDR1 is DFQATT, CDR2 SNEGSKA, per germline (reference sequence). Deletions cut 6 bases from V and 5 bases from J, with 14 bases between. The CDR3 here is CSAGGVRDNSPLHF. In DNA form, the CDR3 reads TGCAGTGCCGGAGGGGTTCGCGATAATTCACCCCTCCACTTT.

The V gene is TRBV3-1, the J gene TRBJ2-3; 8 nucleotides line up with TRBD2. Germline lookup yields CDR1 LGHDT and CDR2 YNNKEL (reference sequence). This CDR3 spans 18 amino acids. Unmatched junction bases numbered 14, after V lost 4 bases and J lost 2 bases. The CDR3 DNA reads TGTGCCAGCAGCCCCGGGTCCGATAGCGGGGCACCCACAGATACGCAGTATTTT. Its translation: CASSPGSDSGAPTDTQYF.

The V call is TRBV19, the J call TRBJ2-1, with 9 bases that match TRBD2. The germline CDR1 and CDR2 sequences are LNHDA and SQIVND (reference sequence). After removal of 3 bases from V and 9 bases from J, the junction contained 9 bases not matched to a gene. CDR3 length: 15 residues. The CDR3 loop is CASSMTSGSYGEQFF. CDR3 nucleotide sequence: TGTGCCAGTAGTATGACTAGCGGAAGCTACGGTGAGCAGTTCTTC.

The table lists this clonotype with a count of one. The chain carries TRBV14 and TRBJ2-2, with 8 nucleotides matching TRBD1. The CDR3 totals 17 residues. V gave up 0 bases and J gave up 4 bases; unmatched junction bases: 7. Germline CDR1 is SGHDN and CDR2 is FVKESK. The CDR3 nucleotides read TGTGCCAGCAGCCAAGATTCAAACAGGGGGACCACCGGGGAGCTGTTTTTT. Translation gives CASSQDSNRGTTGELFF.

This clonotype was observed a handful of times. The chain uses TRBV5-1 and TRBJ2-3, with TRBD1 matching 8 bases. J was trimmed by 2 bases and V by 3 bases; bases with no gene match: 2. This CDR3 spans 14 amino acids. Germline-derived CDR1 and CDR2 are SGHRS and YFSETQ. The CDR3 reads CASSSDRATDTQYF. The CDR3 nucleotides read TGCGCCAGCAGCTCGGACAGGGCCACAGATACGCAGTATTTT.

J is TRBJ2-3 and V is TRBV6-2 or TRBV6-3; the D gene is possibly TRBD2 (5 bases). This CDR3 has 14 amino acids. V dropped 7 bases and J dropped 4 bases, with 15 bases sitting between them. Germline assignment: CDR1 MNHEY and CDR2 SVGEGT. The CDR3: CASTNNDYSDTQYF. The CDR3 bases are TGTGCCAGCACCAATAACGACTATTCAGATACGCAGTATTTT.

J is TRBJ1-2 and V is TRBV12-3 or TRBV12-4, with no clear D. Trimming removed 4 bases at V and 3 bases at J, with 15 bases between. The CDR3 is 15 residues long. The CDR3 DNA is TGTGCCAGCAGTTGGGGTAATCGTCGACACTATGGCTACACCTTC. It codes for CASSWGNRRHYGYTF.

This clonotype has more than one count but fewer than ten. The rearrangement links TRBV20-1 to TRBJ2-5, with D perhaps matching TRBD1 (7 bases). V lost 0 bases to trimming and J lost 0 bases, with 14 bases between them. Looked up from germline, CDR1 is DFQATT and CDR2 is SNEGSKA (reference sequence). CDR3 length equals 16 residues. CDR3 residues: CSARDRGTAYQETQYF. The CDR3 nucleotides read TGCAGTGCTAGAGATCGGGGGACAGCTTACCAAGAGACCCAGTACTTC.

This clonotype was observed a handful of times. The genes are TRBV20-1 and TRBJ2-3; 9 positions agree with TRBD2. The V and J ends lost 5 bases and 8 bases, in that order; junction bases with no gene match: 11. CDR1 and CDR2 from the germline V gene are DFQATT and SNEGSKA (reference sequence). This CDR3 region has 14 residues. CDR3 DNA sequence: TGCAGTGCTCACCTAGCGGGGCTAAAGGGTACGCAGTATTTT. It codes for CSAHLAGLKGTQYF.

The rearrangement links TRBV7-9 to TRBJ1-5; maybe TRBD1 (6 bases). Germline CDR1 and CDR2: SEHNR and FQNEAQ (reference sequence). The germline V and J ends were trimmed by 5 bases and 6 bases, with 17 bases remaining between them. The CDR3 consists of 15 residues. The CDR3 region has the DNA TGTGCCAGCAGCGCCACAGGGAAATTGGGTCAGCCCCAGCATTTT. This gives the protein CASSATGKLGQPQHF.

This clonotype was seen a few times. The chain combines TRBV29-1 with TRBJ2-3, with D maybe TRBD2 (6 bases). V lost 3 bases to trimming and J lost 1 base, with 11 bases between them. This CDR3 has 14 residues. From germline, CDR1 is SQVTM and CDR2 ANQGSEA. The CDR3 loop reads CSVDVGGGTDTQYF. The CDR3, as DNA: TGCAGCGTTGATGTCGGGGGTGGCACAGATACGCAGTATTTT.

This rearrangement joins TRBV6-2 or TRBV6-3 to TRBJ1-1, with 9 bases lining up with TRBD1. With 6 bases clipped from V and 3 bases from J, the junction kept 11 bases outside the gene matches. The CDR3 loop spans 16 amino acids. The germline gives CDR1 MNHEY, CDR2 SVGEGT. CDR3 DNA: TGTGCCAGCAGCCGGCTCCGACAGGGGGAGTACACTGAAGCTTTCTTT. It encodes CASSRLRQGEYTEAFF.

J is TRBJ1-1 and V is TRBV7-2, with 9 nucleotides matching TRBD1. J was trimmed by 4 bases and V by 4 bases; bases with no gene match: 7. This CDR3 region has 15 residues. In germline, CDR1 is SGHTA, CDR2 FQGNSA. For the CDR3, the DNA is TGTGCCAGCAGCTCTGGGGACAGGGAATTCACTGAAGCTTTCTTT. It yields the protein CASSSGDREFTEAFF.

The rearrangement links TRBV4-2 to TRBJ1-5; TRBD1 agrees at 9 bases. After removal of 0 bases from V and 4 bases from J, the junction contained 10 bases not matched to a gene. CDR1 is LGHNA, CDR2 YNFKEQ, per germline. The CDR3 runs to 18 residues. CDR3 amino acids: CASSQDYGLGQGNQPQHF. The CDR3 DNA sequence: TGTGCCAGCAGCCAAGATTATGGCTTAGGACAGGGGAATCAGCCCCAGCATTTT.

This chain connects TRBV7-9 to TRBJ2-5; D not resolved. Trimming stripped 11 bases from V and 11 bases from J, with 21 bases between. The V gene's germline CDR1 is SEHNR and CDR2 FQNEAQ (reference sequence). The CDR3 is 12 amino acids. CDR3 DNA sequence: TGTGCCGCCAACATAGTCGGAGTAGAGCAGTACTTC. Protein product: CAANIVGVEQYF.

This rearrangement joins TRBV27 to TRBJ1-3; 7 bases map to TRBD1. The germline V gene has CDR1 MNHEY and CDR2 SMNVEV (reference sequence). With 3 bases clipped from V and 4 bases from J, the junction kept 9 bases outside the gene matches. This CDR3 is built from 16 residues. CDR3 sequence reads: CASSLSAQGWGNTIYF. In DNA form, the CDR3 reads TGTGCCAGCAGTTTGTCCGCACAGGGGTGGGGAAACACCATATATTTT.

This clonotype was counted a few times. The chain has TRBV25-1 and TRBJ2-7, with D perhaps TRBD2 (7 bases). The germline CDR1 and CDR2 sequences are MGHDK and SYGVNS. This CDR3 has 15 residues. With 6 bases removed from V and 2 bases from J, the gap between germline ends came to 17 bases. The CDR3 protein is CASRRGGARAYEQYF. CDR3 in DNA: TGTGCCAGCAGAAGGGGGGGGGCGCGCGCCTACGAGCAGTACTTC.

The V call is TRBV7-2, the J call TRBJ2-1, with TRBD2 identical over 8 bases. The CDR3 has 14 residues. Unmatched junction bases numbered 4, after V lost 3 bases and J lost 6 bases. Germline-derived CDR1 and CDR2 are SGHTA and FQGNSA. The CDR3 DNA is TGTGCCAGCAGCTTGAGACTAGCGACCAATGAGCAGTTCTTC. Translating gives CASSLRLATNEQFF.

As to this clonotype: A read error may account for a junction end that differs from germline. This chain joins TRBV28 and TRBJ2-3, with a tentative D call TRBD2 (5 bases). CDR3 length: 19 amino acids. Germline V gives CDR1 MDHEN, CDR2 SYDVKM. In DNA form, the CDR3 reads TGTGCCAGCAGTTTTCGTAGGGTGTCGGCGGGCCGACGCACAGATACACAGTATTTT. Protein product: CASSFRRVSAGRRTDTQYF.

The chain combines TRBV3-1 with TRBJ2-5, with 10 bases fitting TRBD2. V gave up 4 bases and J gave up 4 bases; unmatched junction bases: 3. Germline values: CDR1 LGHDT, CDR2 YNNKEL (reference sequence). The CDR3 has 14 amino acids. The CDR3 spells CASSPSGRGETQYF. The CDR3 bases are TGTGCCAGCAGCCCTAGCGGGAGAGGAGAGACCCAGTACTTC.

The sample holds a few counts of this clonotype. The CDR3: CASSWGTWGEVNEQFF. CDR3 DNA: TGCGCCAGCAGCTGGGGGACCTGGGGGGAAGTGAATGAGCAGTTCTTC. The chain employs TRBV5-1 and TRBJ2-1; D possibly corresponds to TRBD2 (6 bases). V shed 3 bases and J shed 7 bases, with 20 bases lying between them. The CDR3 sequence is 16 residues long. Germline CDR1 and CDR2: SGHRS and YFSETQ.

The chain uses TRBV27 and TRBJ2-1, with 10 bases matching TRBD2. V was clipped by 6 bases and J by 2 bases; unmatched bases: 1. Germline values: CDR1 MNHEY, CDR2 SMNVEV (reference sequence). The CDR3 covers 14 residues. The CDR3 DNA sequence: TGTGCCAGCAGGGGACTAGCGACCTACAATGAGCAGTTCTTC. This translates into CASRGLATYNEQFF.

In DNA, the CDR3 is TGTGCCTGGAGTATAGAGGGGGCAAGAAGAGATACGCAGTATTTT. Amino acid sequence: CAWSIEGARRDTQYF. The rearrangement joins TRBV30 to TRBJ2-3, with 7 bases that match TRBD1. CDR1 and CDR2 from the germline V gene are GTSNPN and SVGIG (reference sequence). V was clipped by 2 bases and J by 5 bases; unmatched bases: 10. The CDR3 totals 15 residues.

The V gene is TRBV27, the J gene TRBJ1-2; D unresolved. V was cut by 11 bases and J by 3 bases, with 13 bases left in between. Per the germline V gene, CDR1 is MNHEY and CDR2 is SMNVEV (reference sequence). This CDR3 spans 12 amino acids. The CDR3 region is CARRRDHYGYTF. In DNA, the CDR3 is TGTGCCCGCCGGAGGGATCACTATGGCTACACCTTC.